This TCR beta chain appears in the sequencing data of a study of response to subunit inactivated influenza vaccine. The CDR3 spans 15 residues. V was trimmed by 1 base and J by 1 base, leaving 9 bases between them. Germline V gene data show CDR1 as SGHVS and CDR2 as FQNEAQ. In this sample, this clonotype turned up a few times. Each CDR3 protein is one row after TCRdb ran MiXCR on the RT-PCR reads. The sample includes 590,000 or so distinct CDR3 sequences, roughly 15% of them seen just once. Sequencing used PBMCs from blood, obtained around 14 days before vaccination. The chain uses TRBV7-8 and TRBJ2-3; the D is unclear. The TCR sequence derives from a man between 45 and 60 years old who received an inactivated influenza vaccine. The CDR3 here is CASSLDLPGTDTQYF. CDR3 sequence (DNA): TGTGCCAGCAGCTTAGACCTGCCGGGCACAGATACGCAGTATTTT.